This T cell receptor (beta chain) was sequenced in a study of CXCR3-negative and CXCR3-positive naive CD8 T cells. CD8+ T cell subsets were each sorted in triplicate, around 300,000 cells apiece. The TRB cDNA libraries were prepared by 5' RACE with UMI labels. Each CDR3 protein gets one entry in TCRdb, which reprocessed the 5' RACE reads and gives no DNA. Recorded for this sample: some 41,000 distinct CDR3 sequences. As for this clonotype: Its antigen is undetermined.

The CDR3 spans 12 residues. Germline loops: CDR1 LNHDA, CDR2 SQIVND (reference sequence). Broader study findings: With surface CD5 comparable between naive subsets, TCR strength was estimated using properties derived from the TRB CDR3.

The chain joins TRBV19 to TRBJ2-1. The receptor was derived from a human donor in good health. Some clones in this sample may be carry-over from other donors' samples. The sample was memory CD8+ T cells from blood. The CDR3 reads CASSIRYNEQFF.